The rows below give T cell receptor beta chains drawn from one sample of a study of T cell responses to AZD1222 COVID-19 vaccine. TCRdb's table, derived via immunoSEQ multiplex PCR, lists solely in-frame clones and lacks some. The sample table sets out around 140,000 clones. Source material: peripheral blood. The receptors shown here come from an adult in good health. The CDR3 runs from the conserved cysteine through the conserved F or W. Each record gives: J gene, V gene, D gene, CDR3 length, CDR3 DNA, CDR3 protein. The D gene is left open where the match is weak.

>TRBJ1-5|TRBV2|.|13
TGTGCCAGCCAGGGTTTTGGCAATCAGCCCCAGCATTTT
CASQGFGNQPQHF
>TRBJ1-5|TRBV28|TRBD1|15
TGTGCCAGCAGTGTGACAGGGGTCAGCAATCAGCCCCAGCATTTT
CASSVTGVSNQPQHF
>TRBJ1-2|TRBV7-2|.|13
TGTGCCAGCAGCTTAGGGCCAGTCAGGGGCTACACCTTC
CASSLGPVRGYTF
>TRBJ1-2|TRBV6-1|TRBD1|14
TGTGCCAGCAGTGAAAGGACAGGGGTCTATGGCTACACCTTC
CASSERTGVYGYTF
>TRBJ2-7|TRBV3-1/TRBV3-2|TRBD2|16
TGTGCCAGCAGCCCGCTGCCGGCGGGGGGCACCTACGAGCAGTACTTC
CASSPLPAGGTYEQYF
>TRBJ2-7|TRBV5-5|TRBD1|17
TGTGCCAGCAGCTTGGTTGGACAGGGTGGAAGCTCCTACGAGCAGTACTTC
CASSLVGQGGSSYEQYF
>TRBJ2-1|TRBV5-1|.|14
TGCGCCAGCAGCTTGGGTCCTTCCGAGGAGGAGCAGTTCTTC
CASSLGPSEEEQFF
>TRBJ1-6|TRBV6-1|.|14
TGTGCCAGCAGTGAAGGGACAGCCTATTCACCCCTCCACTTT
CASSEGTAYSPLHF
>TRBJ2-3|TRBV6-6|.|13
TGTGCCAGCAGGGAGCATCCCACAGATACGCAGTATTTT
CASREHPTDTQYF
>TRBJ2-7|TRBV10-3|.|18
TGTGCCATCAGTGAGTCGGGTCGCCCGGGACCCTCGACCTACGAGCAGTACTTC
CAISESGRPGPSTYEQYF
>TRBJ1-2|TRBV19|.|12
TGTGCCAGTAGCCTCGCTACGGGAGGCTACACCTTC
CASSLATGGYTF
>TRBJ2-1|TRBV28|.|12
TGTGCCACCAAAAGACAGAACGGTGAGCAGTTCTTC
CATKRQNGEQFF
>TRBJ1-2|TRBV9|TRBD1|14
TGTGCCAGCAGCGCCCGGGACAGGGGCTATGGCTACACCTTC
CASSARDRGYGYTF
>TRBJ2-7|TRBV11-3|.|14
TGTGCCAGCAGCCTTGGGACCGGCTCCTACGAGCAGTACTTC
CASSLGTGSYEQYF
>TRBJ2-1|TRBV7-3|.|16
TGTGCCAGCAGCCCCCGTCAGGGGCTTTTGTCTCATGAGCAGTTCTTC
CASSPRQGLLSHEQFF
>TRBJ2-6|TRBV19|.|15
TGTGCCAGTAGTCCGTTAGGGTCTGGGGCCAACGTCCTGACTTTC
CASSPLGSGANVLTF
>TRBJ1-1|TRBV5-1|.|14
TGCGCCAGCAGCGTGGTGCCAGGGAACACTGAAGCTTTCTTT
CASSVVPGNTEAFF
>TRBJ1-6|TRBV7-9|.|13
TGTGCCAGCAGCCGAACAGGGAATTCACCCCTCCACTTT
CASSRTGNSPLHF
>TRBJ1-1|TRBV16|.|15
TGTGCCAGCAGCCAATCGGCGGCAGTCGGCACTGAAGCTTTCTTT
CASSQSAAVGTEAFF
>TRBJ1-5|TRBV5-5|TRBD1|17
TGTGCCAGCAGCCGGGGGACAGGGATCACGAGCAATCAGCCCCAGCATTTT
CASSRGTGITSNQPQHF
>TRBJ2-2|TRBV14|TRBD2|15
TGTGCCAGCAGCCGACTAGCGGGGAACACCGGGGAGCTGTTTTTT
CASSRLAGNTGELFF
>TRBJ2-1|TRBV18|TRBD1|16
TGTGCCAGCTCACTACAACAGGGGGGCTCCTACAATGAGCAGTTCTTC
CASSLQQGGSYNEQFF
>TRBJ2-5|TRBV7-6|TRBD2|16
TGTGCCAGCAGCTTAGTTTTAGCGGGGGGCCAAGAGACCCAGTACTTC
CASSLVLAGGQETQYF
>TRBJ1-2|TRBV6-6|.|11
TGTGCCAGCAGTTCTAACTATGGCTACACCTTC
CASSSNYGYTF
>TRBJ1-2|TRBV3-1/TRBV3-2|.|11
TGTGCCAGCAGCCAGAGGGTTGGCTACACCTTC
CASSQRVGYTF
>TRBJ1-5|TRBV6-5|.|16
TGTGCCAGCAGTTCCAATATGGGGGTCTTTAGTCAGCCCCAGCATTTT
CASSSNMGVFSQPQHF
>TRBJ1-4|TRBV29-1|TRBD1|15
TGCAGCGTTAGTGCAGGGGGCGGAACTAATGAAAAACTGTTTTTT
CSVSAGGGTNEKLFF
>TRBJ2-2|TRBV3-1/TRBV3-2|.|17
TGTGCCAGCAGACTCCTCGGACAGTTCGAAGGCACCGGGGAGCTGTTTTTT
CASRLLGQFEGTGELFF
>TRBJ2-2|TRBV5-1|TRBD2|17
TGCGCCAGCAGCTTGTTGACTAGCGGGGGTGGCACCGGGGAGCTGTTTTTT
CASSLLTSGGGTGELFF
>TRBJ2-2|TRBV4-1|TRBD2|20
TGCGCCAGCAGCCGCAAATCTTTAACTAGCGGGGGGGCGGAGACCGGGGAGCTGTTTTTT
CASSRKSLTSGGAETGELFF
>TRBJ1-1|TRBV4-2|TRBD1|18
TGTGCCAGCAGCCAAGAGATACTCCCGGGACAGGGTAACACTGAAGCTTTCTTT
CASSQEILPGQGNTEAFF
>TRBJ2-2|TRBV7-2|TRBD1|14
TGTGCCAGCAGCACCGACAGGGTCATCGGGGAGCTGTTTTTT
CASSTDRVIGELFF
>TRBJ1-1|TRBV10-3|.|13
TGTGCCATCAGTGAACAACAGGGAACTGAAGCTTTCTTT
CAISEQQGTEAFF